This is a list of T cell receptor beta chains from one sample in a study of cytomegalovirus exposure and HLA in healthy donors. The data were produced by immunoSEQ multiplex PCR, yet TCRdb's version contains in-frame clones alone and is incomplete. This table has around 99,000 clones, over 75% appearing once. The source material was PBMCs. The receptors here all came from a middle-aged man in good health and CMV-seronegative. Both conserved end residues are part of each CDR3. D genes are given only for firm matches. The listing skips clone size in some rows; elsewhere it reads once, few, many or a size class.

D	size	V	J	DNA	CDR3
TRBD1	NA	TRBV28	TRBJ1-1	TGTGCCAGCAGTTCAGGCGGACAGGGAAGGACTGAAGCTTTCTTT	CASSSGGQGRTEAFF
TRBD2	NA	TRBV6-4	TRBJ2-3	TGTGCCAGCAGTCCTCCACTAGCGGAGGGAGAGTTTTTT	CASSPPLAEGEFF
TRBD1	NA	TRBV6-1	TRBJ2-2	TGTGCCAGCAGTGCCGACAGGGAGACCGGGGAGCTGTTTTTT	CASSADRETGELFF
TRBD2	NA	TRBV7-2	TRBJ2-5	TGTGCCAGCAGCTTAGCTAGCGGGGCCGAAGAGACCCAGTACTTC	CASSLASGAEETQYF
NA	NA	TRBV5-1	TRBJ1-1	TGCGCCAGCAGCTTAGTTGGGGGGGTTCCGAACACTGAAGCTTTCTTT	CASSLVGGVPNTEAFF
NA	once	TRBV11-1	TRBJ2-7	TGTGCCAGCAGCTCCGACAGGCCTTACGAGCAGTACTTC	CASSSDRPYEQYF
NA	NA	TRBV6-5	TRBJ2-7	TGTGCCAGCAGTTACCCAGAACTACAGGGTACCGAGCAGTACTTC	CASSYPELQGTEQYF
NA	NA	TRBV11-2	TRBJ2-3	TGTGCCAGCAGCCCCCCCAGCGGCCGAGGAGGTACGCAGTATTTT	CASSPPSGRGGTQYF
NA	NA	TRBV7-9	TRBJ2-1	TGTGCCAGCAGCCGGGGATACAACAATGAGCAGTTCTTC	CASSRGYNNEQFF
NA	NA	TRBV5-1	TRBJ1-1	TGCGCCAGCAGCCCCGGGGGGACTGTTGAAGCTTTCTTT	CASSPGGTVEAFF
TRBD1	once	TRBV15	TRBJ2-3	TGTGCCACCAGCAGAGAGGACAGGACTAGCACAGATACGCAGTATTTT	CATSREDRTSTDTQYF
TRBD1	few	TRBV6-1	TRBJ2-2	TGTGCCAGCAACAGACAGGGGGCGGGCACCGGGGAGCTGTTTTTT	CASNRQGAGTGELFF
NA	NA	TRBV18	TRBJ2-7	TGTGCCAGCTCACGAGACGAGGTAGACGAGCAGTACTTC	CASSRDEVDEQYF
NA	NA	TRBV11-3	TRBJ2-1	TGTGCCAGCAGCTTTTACGGCAATGAGCAGTTCTTC	CASSFYGNEQFF
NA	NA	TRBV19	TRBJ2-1	TGTGCCAGTAGTAGCGGCCTCAAAGATGAGCAGTTCTTC	CASSSGLKDEQFF
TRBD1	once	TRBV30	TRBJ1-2	TGTGCCTGCCCCGGACAGGGAAGTGGCTACACCTTC	CACPGQGSGYTF
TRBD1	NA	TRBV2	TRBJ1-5	TGTGCCAGCAGTGAGACAGGGGGCAATCAGCCCCAGCATTTT	CASSETGGNQPQHF
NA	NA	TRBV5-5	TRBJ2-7	TGTGCCAGCAGCGAGGTCTACGAGCAGTACTTC	CASSEVYEQYF
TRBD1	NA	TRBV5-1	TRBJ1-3	TGCGCCAGCAGCTCGACAGGGGTTGGAAACACCATATATTTT	CASSSTGVGNTIYF
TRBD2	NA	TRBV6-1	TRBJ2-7	TGTGCCAGCAGTGGACCGACTAGCGGGAGCCTATACGAGCAGTACTTC	CASSGPTSGSLYEQYF
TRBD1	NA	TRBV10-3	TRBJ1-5	TGTGCCATCAGTGAGTCGACAGGGGATGGTCAGCCCCAGCATTTT	CAISESTGDGQPQHF
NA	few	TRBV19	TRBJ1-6	TGTGCCAGTAGTAACCAGGGTAATTCACCCCTCCACTTT	CASSNQGNSPLHF
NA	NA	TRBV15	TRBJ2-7	TGTGCCACCAGCAGAGATCTTAGTTACGAGCAGTACTTC	CATSRDLSYEQYF
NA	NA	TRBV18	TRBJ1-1	TGTGCCAGCTCACAACCGGGAGGTACTGAAGCTTTCTTT	CASSQPGGTEAFF
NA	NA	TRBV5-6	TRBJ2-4	TGTGCCAGCAGCCGTCGACAGATAGCCAAAAACATTCAGTACTTC	CASSRRQIAKNIQYF
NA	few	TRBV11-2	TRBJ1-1	TGTGCCAGCAGCTTAGGGGCAGGGCTGAACACTGAAGCTTTCTTT	CASSLGAGLNTEAFF
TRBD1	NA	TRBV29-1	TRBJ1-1	TGCAGCGTTGTCGAGGGGGCAACTGAAGCTTTCTTT	CSVVEGATEAFF
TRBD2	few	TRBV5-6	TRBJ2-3	TGTGCCAGCAGCTTGACGGCGGGGGGGACAGATACGCAGTATTTT	CASSLTAGGTDTQYF
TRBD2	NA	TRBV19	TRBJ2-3	TGTGCCAGTAGTAAAGGACTAGCGGGAGCAGATACGCAGTATTTT	CASSKGLAGADTQYF
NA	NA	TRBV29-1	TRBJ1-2	TGCAGCGGTCGGACAGTCTATGGCTACACCTTC	CSGRTVYGYTF
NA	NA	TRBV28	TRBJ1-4	TGTGCCAGCAGTTTATTCGGAAAACTGTTTTTT	CASSLFGKLFF
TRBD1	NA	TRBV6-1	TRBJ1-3	TGTGCCAGCAGTGACGGGACAGTCGGAAACACCATATATTTT	CASSDGTVGNTIYF
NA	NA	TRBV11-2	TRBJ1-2	TGTGCCAGCAGTAAGAGCGGGGAGGGCTATGGCTACACCTTC	CASSKSGEGYGYTF
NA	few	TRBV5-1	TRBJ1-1	TGCGCCAGCCCGACAGTTAACACTGAAGCTTTCTTT	CASPTVNTEAFF
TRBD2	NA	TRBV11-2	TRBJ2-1	TGTGCCAGCAGCCCAAGCGGGGGGGCCCGGAATGAGCAGTTCTTC	CASSPSGGARNEQFF
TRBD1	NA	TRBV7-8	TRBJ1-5	TGTGCCAGCAGCCCCGGACAGGGCTGGCAGCCCCAGCATTTT	CASSPGQGWQPQHF
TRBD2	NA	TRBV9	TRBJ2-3	TGTGCCAGCAGCGAGGGACTAGCGGGAGACACAGATACGCAGTATTTT	CASSEGLAGDTDTQYF
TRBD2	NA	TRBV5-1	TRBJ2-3	TGCGCCAGCAGCTTGCTCCCAGCGGGAGGCAGCACAGATACGCAGTATTTT	CASSLLPAGGSTDTQYF
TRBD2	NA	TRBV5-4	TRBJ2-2	TGTGCCAGCAGCCCTCTCGGGGGAGGGGCGAGCACCGGGGAGCTGTTTTTT	CASSPLGGGASTGELFF
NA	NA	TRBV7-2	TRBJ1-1	TGTGCCAGCAGCTACCTTCGACAGGCGATGAACACTGAAGCTTTCTTT	CASSYLRQAMNTEAFF